This is a list of T cell receptor beta chains from one sample in a study of blood T cell repertoires in COVID-19. Libraries were prepared by immunoSEQ multiplex PCR; TCRdb keeps only in-frame clonotypes and omits some of them. Here the sample spans some 300,000 clones, about nine tenths being singletons. Sequenced: peripheral blood. Receptors originate from a woman aged 30 to 39 who had recovered from COVID-19. CDR3s include the opening cysteine and the closing phenylalanine or tryptophan.

>TRBJ2-7|TRBV5-1
CASRGQGSLEQYF
>TRBJ2-3|TRBV5-6
CASSLGLASGADTQYF
>TRBJ2-2|TRBV6-2/TRBV6-3
CASSLTGHGELFF
>TRBJ1-5|TRBV28
CASDHSRVDRAQPQHF
>TRBJ2-7|TRBV28
CASSFGTGVSF
>TRBJ1-2|TRBV5-6
CASSLDPGDNYGYTF
>TRBJ2-5|TRBV3-1/TRBV3-2
CASSQPTSGGLKTQYF
>TRBJ2-1|TRBV5-1
CASSLEGGPYYNEQFF
>TRBJ2-3|TRBV15
CATSPAGGADTQYF
>TRBJ1-5|TRBV30
CAWDKGGRQPQHF
>TRBJ2-4|TRBV7-2
CASSPGVAKNIQYF
>TRBJ1-4|TRBV11-2
CASSLDQGTGAVFF
>TRBJ2-5|TRBV7-3
CASSLSGGETQYF
>TRBJ1-4|TRBV7-9
CASSLLDRGEKLFF
>TRBJ2-7|TRBV7-9
CASSQQGAIYEQYF
>TRBJ1-2|TRBV19
CASSILGQDIYGYTF
>TRBJ1-4|TRBV9
CASSSHYVATNEKLFF
>TRBJ2-7|TRBV29-1
CSASSRYEQYF
>TRBJ2-7|TRBV2
CASRVPGQGTYEQYF
>TRBJ2-3|TRBV4-2
CASSQDSSGTDTQYF
>TRBJ1-2|TRBV7-2
CASSLAHSPNYGYTF
>TRBJ1-6|TRBV2
CASRNRGGDSPLHF
>TRBJ1-6|TRBV14
CASSPKWTGVNSPLHF
>TRBJ1-1|TRBV6-2/TRBV6-3
CASSPDTMNTEAFF
>TRBJ2-2|TRBV7-2
CASSSRTSGGFGELFF
>TRBJ1-4|TRBV7-4
CASSPVKKEKLFF
>TRBJ1-1|TRBV7-6
CASSPRPGSETEAFF
>TRBJ1-2|TRBV4-2
CASSPTAGLLLYGYTF
>TRBJ2-5|TRBV5-6
CASTRQGSETQYF
>TRBJ2-7|TRBV7-2
CASSLDSYGQGKYEQYF
>TRBJ2-2|TRBV7-2
CASSLREIGELFF
>TRBJ2-1|TRBV7-2
CASSNYQKRNNEQFF
>TRBJ1-1|TRBV28
CASNPLDRVGTEAFF
>TRBJ2-7|TRBV28
CASVSRGFEQYF
>TRBJ1-2|TRBV19
CASDPGQRNVYGYTF